This record covers a single T cell receptor (beta chain). CDR3 length: 13 residues. Germline V gene lookup returns CDR1 SGDLS and CDR2 YYNGEE. Germline trimming cut 3 bases from V and 4 bases from J; bases unmatched to any gene: 2. TCRdb's table, derived via immunoSEQ multiplex PCR, lists solely in-frame clones and lacks some. The sample consists of approximately 2,200,000 clones, about 92% of them appearing once. The sample is drawn from a study of shared clonotypes between healthy human individuals. The naive CD8 fraction comprised CD45RO-negative cells positively selected for CCR7 and excluded terminally differentiated effector memory CD45RA+ cells.

This clonotype was obtained from a man between 18 and 35 years old in good health. Some clones in this sample may be carry-over from other donors' samples. The sample was naive CD8+ T cells from PBMCs. The rearrangement joins TRBV9 to TRBJ1-1, with 8 nucleotides matching TRBD1. CDR3 residues: CASSADRVTEAFF. The CDR3 nucleotides are TGTGCCAGCAGCGCGGACAGGGTCACTGAAGCTTTCTTT.